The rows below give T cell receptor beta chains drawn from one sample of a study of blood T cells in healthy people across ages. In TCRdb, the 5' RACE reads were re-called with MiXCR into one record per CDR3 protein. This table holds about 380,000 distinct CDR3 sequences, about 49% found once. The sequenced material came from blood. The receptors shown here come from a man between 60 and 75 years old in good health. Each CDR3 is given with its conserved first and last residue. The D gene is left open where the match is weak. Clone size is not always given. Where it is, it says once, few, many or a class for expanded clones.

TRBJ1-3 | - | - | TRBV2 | TGTGCCAGCAGTGTGGGACAACTCTCTGGAAACACCATATATTTT | CASSVGQLSGNTIYF
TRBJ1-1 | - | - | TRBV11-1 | TGTGCCAGCAGCAGGGATCGGGGTGAAGCTTTCTTT | CASSRDRGEAFF
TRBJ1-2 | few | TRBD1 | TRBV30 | TGTGCCTGGGCAAGGGGACAGGGGAGTTGGGGCTACACCTTC | CAWARGQGSWGYTF
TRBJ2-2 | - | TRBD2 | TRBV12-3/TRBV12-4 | TGTGCCAGCAGATCCTATAGCGGGGGGGCGAACACCGGGGAGCTGTTTTTT | CASRSYSGGANTGELFF
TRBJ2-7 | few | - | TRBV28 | TGTGCCAGCAGTTACCCTCGGGGGCGAGGCTCGTACGAGCAGTACTTC | CASSYPRGRGSYEQYF
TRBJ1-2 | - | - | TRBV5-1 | TGCGCCAGCCAGCCCGACAGCTACTATGGCTACACCTTC | CASQPDSYYGYTF
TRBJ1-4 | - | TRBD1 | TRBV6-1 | TGTGCCAGCAGTACCGGGACAGGGGGAGACTTCAATGAAAAACTGTTTTTT | CASSTGTGGDFNEKLFF
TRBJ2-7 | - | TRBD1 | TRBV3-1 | TGTGCCAGCAGCCGACAGGGCCACTACGAGCAGTACTTC | CASSRQGHYEQYF
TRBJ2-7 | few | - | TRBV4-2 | TGTGCCAGCAGCCAGAACCACTACGAGCAGTACTTC | CASSQNHYEQYF
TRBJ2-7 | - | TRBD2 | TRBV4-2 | TGTGCCAGCAGCCAAGAAGTAGCGGGAGGGCCGTACGAGCAGTACTTC | CASSQEVAGGPYEQYF
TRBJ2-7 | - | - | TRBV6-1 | TGTGCCAGCTCCCCCATAGGACCTAAAGCCGAGCAGTACTTC | CASSPIGPKAEQYF
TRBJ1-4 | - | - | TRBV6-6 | TGTGCCAGCAGTTACAGAGGGTTAGGGGAAAAACCGTTTTTT | CASSYRGLGEKPFF
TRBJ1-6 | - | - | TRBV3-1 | TGTGCCAGCAGCCAAGATCTGGCAGGCGGTTACCACTTT | CASSQDLAGGYHF
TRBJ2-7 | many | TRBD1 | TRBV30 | TGTGCCTGGAGTTGGACAGGGGTAAGGTACGAGCAGTACTTC | CAWSWTGVRYEQYF
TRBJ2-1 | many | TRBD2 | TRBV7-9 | TGTGCCAGCACCCCCCGCGTGCCTAGCGGGACCTACAATGAGCAGTTCTTC | CASTPRVPSGTYNEQFF
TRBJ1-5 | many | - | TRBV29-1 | TGCAGCGTTGAGACAGCGATCAATCAGCCCCAGCATTTT | CSVETAINQPQHF
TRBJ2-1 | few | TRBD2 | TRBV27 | TGTGCCAGCAGTTTTGCTAGCGGGCCCATCAACAATGAGCAGTTCTTC | CASSFASGPINNEQFF
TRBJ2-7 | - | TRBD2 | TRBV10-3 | TGTGCCATCAGTGAAACCCCAGGACTAGCGATAGCTGGGGTTTTCTACGAGCAGTACTTC | CAISETPGLAIAGVFYEQYF